A selection of T cell receptor beta chains follows, all from one sample in a study of regulatory T cells in long-lasting Graves disease. One entry per CDR3 protein results from TCRdb running MiXCR on the multiplex PCR reads. The sample comprises about half a million distinct CDR3 sequences, less than 25% of which are singletons, and about 12% rests with the top ten. The sample was peripheral blood mononuclear cells (PBMCs), taken when the disease was refractory, from a patient treated with antithyroid drugs. The origin of the receptors is a female donor with Graves disease. Each CDR3 is given with its conserved first and last residue. The D gene is left open where the match is weak. Rows give clone size only sometimes, using once, few, many, or a class for an expanded clone.

abundance	j_gene	v_gene	d_gene	CDR3aa	CDR3nt
NA	TRBJ2-3	TRBV6-1	TRBD1	CASSPNRGIRTDTQYF	TGTGCCAGCAGCCCAAACAGGGGGATCCGCACAGATACGCAGTATTTT
few	TRBJ1-2	TRBV4-1	TRBD1	CASSYSPGTGTYGYTF	TGCGCCAGCAGCTATTCTCCCGGGACAGGCACCTATGGCTACACCTTC
NA	TRBJ2-1	TRBV14	NA	CASSQEVWQLYNEQFF	TGTGCCAGCAGCCAAGAGGTCTGGCAGTTATACAATGAGCAGTTCTTC
NA	TRBJ2-7	TRBV7-2	NA	CASSLGPNYYEQYF	TGTGCCAGCAGCTTGGGACCCAATTACTACGAGCAGTACTTC
few	TRBJ2-7	TRBV7-9	NA	CASSFGWGSYEQYF	TGTGCCAGCAGCTTCGGGTGGGGCTCCTACGAGCAGTACTTC
many	TRBJ2-7	TRBV5-1	TRBD2	CASSSSGGHSEQYF	TGCGCCAGCAGCTCTAGCGGGGGACATTCGGAGCAGTACTTC
many	TRBJ2-5	TRBV29-1	TRBD1	CSVDGQGGETQYF	TGCAGCGTTGATGGACAGGGAGGAGAGACCCAGTACTTC
few	TRBJ1-6	TRBV20-1	TRBD1	CSALRDRNSPLHF	TGCAGTGCCCTGAGGGACAGGAATTCACCCCTCCACTTT
NA	TRBJ1-3	TRBV11-2	NA	CASSAPGSSGNTIYF	TGTGCCAGCAGCGCACCAGGGAGCTCTGGAAACACCATATATTTT
NA	TRBJ1-5	TRBV9	NA	CASSVDGFGQPQHF	TGTGCCAGCAGCGTAGATGGGTTCGGTCAGCCCCAGCATTTT
NA	TRBJ1-2	TRBV6-1	NA	CASIQLGPEYGYTF	TGTGCCAGCATTCAATTGGGGCCAGAATATGGCTACACCTTC
once	TRBJ2-2	TRBV7-2	TRBD2	CASSLEVAGVGELVF	TGTGCCAGCAGCTTAGAGGTAGCGGGAGTTGGGGAGCTGGTTTTT
NA	TRBJ2-5	TRBV6-5	NA	CASSFSTETQYF	TGTGCCAGCAGTTTCAGCACAGAGACCCAGTACTTC
many	TRBJ2-5	TRBV7-8	TRBD2	CASSPGLAGGRLTETQYF	TGTGCCAGCAGCCCAGGACTAGCGGGGGGGCGGCTTACAGAGACCCAGTACTTC
few	TRBJ1-1	TRBV30	TRBD1	CAWTRDRDTEAFF	TGTGCCTGGACTCGGGACAGGGACACTGAAGCTTTCTTT
few	TRBJ2-5	TRBV2	TRBD2	CASSEGRLAGEETQYF	TGTGCCAGCAGTGAAGGCCGACTAGCGGGCGAAGAGACCCAGTACTTC
many	TRBJ2-7	TRBV15	TRBD2	CATSKGLAGGPHYYEQYF	TGTGCCACCAGCAAGGGACTAGCGGGAGGCCCCCACTACTACGAGCAGTACTTC
many	TRBJ2-7	TRBV12-3/TRBV12-4	TRBD2	CASSRSASGHYEQYF	TGTGCCAGCAGCCGATCGGCTAGCGGGCACTACGAGCAGTACTTC
NA	TRBJ2-2	TRBV15	TRBD1	CATSRHRGPGELFF	TGTGCCACCAGCAGGCACAGGGGGCCCGGGGAGCTGTTTTTT
many	TRBJ1-2	TRBV2	TRBD1	CASSVFTGGAGRGYTF	TGTGCCAGCAGTGTATTCACAGGGGGCGCAGGTCGTGGCTACACCTTC
NA	TRBJ2-2	TRBV11-2	NA	CASSPPDRNTGELFF	TGTGCCAGCAGCCCCCCCGACAGGAACACCGGGGAGCTGTTTTTT
NA	TRBJ2-5	TRBV7-3	NA	CASSNPVPGQGETQYF	TGTGCCAGCAGCAACCCCGTTCCGGGACAAGGGGAGACCCAGTACTTC
NA	TRBJ2-1	TRBV30	TRBD2	CAWIRREDEQFF	TGTGCCTGGATACGGCGGGAGGATGAGCAGTTCTTC
few	TRBJ1-5	TRBV20-1	NA	CSASSGIPYSNQPQHF	TGCAGTGCTAGTTCCGGGATCCCTTATAGCAATCAACCCCAGCATTTT
many	TRBJ2-7	TRBV12-3/TRBV12-4	TRBD2	CAHTPTREGQGEQYF	TGTGCCCACACCCCAACACGGGAGGGCCAGGGCGAGCAGTACTTC
few	TRBJ2-7	TRBV5-6	TRBD1	CASSYGQGRYEQYF	TGTGCCAGCAGCTACGGACAGGGGAGGTACGAGCAGTACTTC
few	TRBJ2-2	TRBV11-3	TRBD2	CASSRPGTSGRTSFELFF	TGTGCCAGCAGCCGGCCGGGGACTAGCGGGAGGACATCCTTCGAGCTGTTTTTT